Listed below are T cell receptor beta chains from one sample, sequenced in a study of PD-L1 blockade in urothelial cancer. Sequencing was performed with immunoSEQ multiplex PCR; in TCRdb, only in-frame clones are kept and a portion is missing. Here the sample spans more than 90,000 clones, approximately 87% being singletons. The sequencing here drew on PBMCs, taken around atezolizumab (anti-PD-L1) treatment. The receptors here all came from a man in his 70s with urothelial cancer. Both conserved end residues are part of each CDR3. D genes are given only for firm matches. The size field is filled for only some rows; it gives once, few, many or a size class.

CDR3 DNA	CDR3 protein	clone size	D gene	V gene	J gene
TGCGCCAGCAGTGAGGGGGCAGGGGAAGGCTACGAGCAGTACTTC	CASSEGAGEGYEQYF	.	TRBD1	TRBV5-1	TRBJ2-7
TGTGCCAGCTCACCACCTCTGGGGCCTAACTATGGCTACACCTTC	CASSPPLGPNYGYTF	.	.	TRBV18	TRBJ1-2
TGCAGCGTCATACTAGCGGGGGGGGGTGAGACCCAGTACTTC	CSVILAGGGETQYF	.	TRBD2	TRBV29-1	TRBJ2-5
TGTGCCAGCAGTTCACAGGGGGCTGCTAATGAAAAACTGTTTTTT	CASSSQGAANEKLFF	.	TRBD1	TRBV28	TRBJ1-4
TGTGCCAGCAGTCTAGCGGGGGACTTTGATACGCAGTATTTT	CASSLAGDFDTQYF	.	TRBD2	TRBV7-9	TRBJ2-3
TGTGCCAGCAGCCAGTCTAGGGCTAGCGGAGATACGCAGTATTTT	CASSQSRASGDTQYF	.	TRBD2	TRBV9	TRBJ2-3
TGCGCCAGCAGCTTGGCCCCGACAGGGCGATCCTCCTACGAGCAGTACTTC	CASSLAPTGRSSYEQYF	.	TRBD1	TRBV5-1	TRBJ2-7
TGTGCCAGCAGCGCCGGAGGACTGACCTACAATGAGCAGTTCTTC	CASSAGGLTYNEQFF	.	.	TRBV5-6	TRBJ2-1
TGTGCCTGGAGTGTTTTGGCCCGCATGGGGAGAGAGACCCAGTACTTC	CAWSVLARMGRETQYF	.	.	TRBV30	TRBJ2-5
TGCAGCGTTTCCACAGGGGACACCGGGGAGCTGTTTTTT	CSVSTGDTGELFF	.	TRBD1	TRBV29-1	TRBJ2-2
TGTGCCAGCAGCCCCGAACCCCCGGGGATGAACACTGAAGCTTTCTTT	CASSPEPPGMNTEAFF	.	.	TRBV5-6	TRBJ1-1
TGCGCCAGCAGCTTGGGGGCCTTCACAGATACGCAGTATTTT	CASSLGAFTDTQYF	once	.	TRBV5-1	TRBJ2-3
TGTGCCACCACCTCGGCGGGAAACACTGAAGCTTTCTTT	CATTSAGNTEAFF	few	.	TRBV15	TRBJ1-1
TGTGCCAGCAGCCTTGGGGGGTATAGCAATCAGCCCCAGCATTTT	CASSLGGYSNQPQHF	.	.	TRBV5-6	TRBJ1-5
TGCGCCAGCAGCTTGTTGGGGGGGCTGAGTGCAGATACGCAGTATTTT	CASSLLGGLSADTQYF	.	.	TRBV5-1	TRBJ2-3
TGTGCCAGCACGATTACGACGGGGAACACTGAAGCTTTCTTT	CASTITTGNTEAFF	.	.	TRBV2	TRBJ1-1
TGTGCCAGCAGCCAATCGGGTCAGGGCCACTCTGGAAACACCATATATTTT	CASSQSGQGHSGNTIYF	.	.	TRBV16	TRBJ1-3
TGTGCCAGCAGTGTCCGGGACAGGGGGCTTAAACCTGAAGCTTTCTTT	CASSVRDRGLKPEAFF	few	TRBD1	TRBV27	TRBJ1-1
TGTGCCAGCAGGGACATGGAGATCTCGGCCGGAAACACCATATATTTT	CASRDMEISAGNTIYF	once	.	TRBV6-4	TRBJ1-3
TGTGCCAGCGGTGGACAGGTTGAAATGGGCTACACCTTC	CASGGQVEMGYTF	.	TRBD1	TRBV6-5	TRBJ1-2
TGTGCCAGCAGCACAATAACCACCCAGTACTTC	CASSTITTQYF	.	.	TRBV6-6	TRBJ2-5